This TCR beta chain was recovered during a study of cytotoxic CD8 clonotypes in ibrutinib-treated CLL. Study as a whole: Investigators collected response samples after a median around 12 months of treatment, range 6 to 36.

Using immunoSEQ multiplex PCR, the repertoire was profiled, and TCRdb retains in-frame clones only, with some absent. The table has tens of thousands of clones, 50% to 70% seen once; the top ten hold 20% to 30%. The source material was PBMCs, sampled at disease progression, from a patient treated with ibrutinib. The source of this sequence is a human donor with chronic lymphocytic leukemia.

CDR3 residues: CASSSIDRQGKAFF. The CDR3 DNA reads as TGTGCCAGCAGCTCGATCGATAGACAGGGCAAAGCTTTCTTT. The rearrangement links TRBV7-2 to TRBJ1-1; 7 positions agree with TRBD1. Trimming removed 4 bases from V and 9 bases from J; junction bases left unmatched: 11. The CDR3 runs 14 residues. Germline V gene sequence: CDR1 SGHTA, CDR2 FQGNSA.